Presented here are 28 T cell receptor beta chains from one specimen sequenced in a study of T cells in women clearing cervical HPV infection. Clones were read by immunoSEQ multiplex PCR, and TCRdb kept only the in-frame ones, dropping some. The sample shows approximately 38,000 clones, and 7% to 7.5% sits with its ten largest clones. The specimen sequenced was blood buffy coat. The receptors derive from a woman between 18 and 75 years old with a cervical HPV16 infection that either progressed to CIN3+ or cleared (not recorded which).

A word on this clone: Read sequence stops 3 residues before the CDR3 end, and the germline J gene provides the missing end. The chain joins TRBV19 to TRBJ2-1; TRBD2 agrees at 10 bases. The germline CDR1 and CDR2 sequences are LNHDA and SQIVND (reference sequence). The ends lost 3 bases at V and 4 bases at J; junction bases unmatched: 3. The CDR3 runs 15 residues. The CDR3: CASSIGAGGYNEQFF. CDR3 bases read: TGTGCCAGTAGTATCGGAGCGGGGGGGTACAATGAG.

Points on this clone: The CDR3 goes on 3 residues after the read ends, and that part is filled in from the germline J gene. The chain has TRBV3-1 (or the pseudogene TRBV3-2) and TRBJ2-7, with D perhaps TRBD1 (6 bases). Germline V lookup: CDR1 LGHDT, CDR2 YNNKEL (reference sequence). CDR3 length: 14 residues. The V and J ends lost 6 bases and 5 bases respectively, with 17 bases between them. The DNA read from the CDR3 is TGTGCCAGCAGACAAACAGGGAAGTTGGACGAG. Its translation: CASRQTGKLDE. The whole CDR3 reads CASRQTGKLDEQYF.

In regard to this clone: The CDR3 extends 3 residues past the end of the read, so its final part is completed from the germline J gene. The chain is built from TRBV6-4 and TRBJ2-3, with TRBD1 matching 7 bases. This CDR3 spans 14 amino acids. Germline V CDR1 and CDR2: MRHNA, SNTAGT. V gave up 4 bases and J gave up 1 base; unmatched junction bases: 2. The covered CDR3 bases are TGTGCCAGCAGTGGACAGGGCGGCACAGATACG. It encodes CASSGQGGTDT. The whole CDR3 protein reads CASSGQGGTDTQYF.

As regards this clone: The read ends 3 residues before the CDR3 terminus; that terminus is restored from the germline J gene. J is TRBJ1-2 and V is TRBV7-9; D possibly corresponds to TRBD1 (6 bases). Germline V gene sequence: CDR1 SEHNR, CDR2 FQNEAQ (reference sequence). Trimming pared 5 bases from V and 4 bases from J, leaving 11 bases between. This CDR3 is built from 13 residues. The sequenced CDR3 bases are TGTGCCAGCAGCAACCAGGACAGCTATGGC. The encoded protein is CASSNQDSYG. The complete CDR3 sequence is CASSNQDSYGYTF. The full variable domain, its missing parts supplied by reference TRBV7-9 and TRBJ1-2, is DTGVSQNPRHKITKRGQNVTFRCDPISEHNRLYWYRQTLGQGPEFLTYFQNEAQLEKSRLLSDRFSAERPKGSFSTLEIQRTEQGDSAMYLCASSNQDSYGYTFGSGTRLTVV.

In the case of this clone: The read stops 3 residues short of the end of the CDR3; the missing end is completed from the germline J gene. The genes are TRBV30 and TRBJ2-5; 10 bases are a match to TRBD2. V was clipped by 0 bases and J by 2 bases; unmatched bases: 9. The CDR3 totals 17 residues. Per the germline V gene, CDR1 is GTSNPN and CDR2 is SVGIG (reference sequence). The CDR3 loop reads CAWSVLAGPGIQETQYF. The part of the CDR3 DNA that was read is TGTGCCTGGAGTGTACTAGCGGGGCCCGGGATACAAGAGACC.

A word on this clone: Relative to the germline gene, one junction end is altered; a read error may explain this. The CDR3 end falls 3 residues outside the read, so it is completed with the germline J gene. The chain uses TRBV4-2 and TRBJ1-5; the D gene is possibly TRBD1 (6 bases). The CDR3 consists of 13 residues. CDR1 is LGHNA and CDR2 is YNFKEQ in the germline V gene. CDR3 DNA, as far as it was read: TGCGCCAGCAGCCAGACAGGTAATCAGCCC. Translation gives CASSQTGNQP. The CDR3, in full, reads CASSQTGNQPQHF.

Details on this clone: The read ends 3 residues shy of where the CDR3 ends; the end is completed using the germline J gene. The rearrangement joins TRBV11-2 to TRBJ1-4; D remains ambiguous. V lost 3 bases and J lost 5, with 10 bases in between. CDR3 size: 14 residues. Per the germline V gene, CDR1 is SGHAT and CDR2 is FQNNGV. CDR3 DNA, as far as it was read: TGTGCCAGCAGCTTGTTCCTCTCGAATGAAAAA. It encodes CASSLFLSNEK. The whole CDR3 protein reads CASSLFLSNEKLFF.

With regard to this clone: The read gets to within 3 residues of the CDR3 end, and the germline J gene fills in the rest. This chain connects TRBV7-3 to TRBJ2-1; tentative D call: TRBD1 (5 bases). Looked up from germline, CDR1 is SGHTA and CDR2 is FQGTGA. The V gene lost 3 bases and the J gene lost 4 bases, with 7 bases spanning the gap. The CDR3 has 13 amino acids. The CDR3 reads CASSFQGYNEQFF. The part of the CDR3 DNA that was read is TGTGCCAGCAGCTTTCAGGGATACAATGAG. Looking up the rest from reference TRBV7-3 and TRBJ2-1 gives the full variable domain: GAGVSQTPSNKVTEKGKYVELRCDPISGHTALYWYRQSLGQGPEFLIYFQGTGAADDSGLPNDRFFAVRPEGSVSTLKIQRTERGDSAVYLCASSFQGYNEQFFGPGTRLTVL.

Comments on this clone: The read ends 3 residues early relative to the CDR3; the germline J gene fills the gap. The V call is TRBV5-1, the J call TRBJ2-3; 8 bases line up with TRBD1. The CDR3 consists of 14 residues. Germline CDR1 SGHRS, CDR2 YFSETQ. V lost 5 bases to trimming and J lost 3 bases; unmatched junction nucleotides: 5. The CDR3 DNA, read in part, is TGCGCCAGCAGGCGTACAGGGGGGACAGATACG. Its protein is CASRRTGGTDT. The full CDR3 sequence reads CASRRTGGTDTQYF.

Concerning this clone: The read ends 3 residues early relative to the CDR3; the germline J gene fills the gap. The chain uses TRBV12-3 or TRBV12-4 and TRBJ1-2; 7 bases match TRBD1. The J segment lost 7 bases and the V segment lost 6 bases, leaving 11 bases of the junction unmatched. The CDR3 loop spans 14 amino acids. CDR3 DNA, as far as it was read: TGTGCCAGCAGCCGAGAACAGGGGATAATTGGC. This codes for CASSREQGIIG. The entire CDR3 is CASSREQGIIGYTF.

As concerns this clone: Read sequence stops 3 residues before the CDR3 end, and the germline J gene provides the missing end. The chain carries TRBV20-1 and TRBJ2-3, with D perhaps matching TRBD2 (7 bases). This CDR3 is 18 amino acids long. Between the trimmed V and J ends, which lost 6 bases and 0 bases, there was a span of 25 bases. The germline V gene encodes CDR1 DFQATT and CDR2 SNEGSKA (reference sequence). CDR3 in amino acids: CSANSLGGGRTSTDTQYF. The part of the CDR3 DNA that was read is TGCAGTGCGAATTCCCTAGGGGGGGGTAGAACTAGCACAGATACG.

For this clone: The read is 3 residues too short to cover the CDR3 end, so that end is filled in from the germline J gene. The gene calls are TRBV7-9 and TRBJ2-7, with D perhaps matching TRBD1 (6 bases). The germline V gene has CDR1 SEHNR and CDR2 FQNEAQ (reference sequence). Trimming took 8 bases from V and 5 from J, leaving 13 bases between them. The CDR3 has 12 amino acids. The CDR3: CASQTTGHEQYF. The CDR3 DNA, read in part, is TGTGCCAGCCAAACTACAGGGCACGAG. The full variable domain, in which reference TRBV7-9 and TRBJ2-7 provide the parts outside the CDR3, is DTGVSQNPRHKITKRGQNVTFRCDPISEHNRLYWYRQTLGQGPEFLTYFQNEAQLEKSRLLSDRFSAERPKGSFSTLEIQRTEQGDSAMYLCASQTTGHEQYFGPGTRLTVT.

With respect to this clone: The read ends 3 residues shy of where the CDR3 ends; the end is completed using the germline J gene. The genes are TRBV9 and TRBJ2-2; 11 bases line up with TRBD2. Germline CDR1 reads SGDLS; CDR2 reads YYNGEE. After removal of 4 bases from V and 5 bases from J, the junction contained 4 bases not matched to a gene. This CDR3 contains 15 residues. This CDR3 is CASSTGTSGTGELFF. The sequenced CDR3 bases are TGTGCCAGCAGCACCGGGACTAGCGGAACCGGGGAG.

Points on this clone: The sequence runs out 3 residues before the end of the CDR3; the remainder is reconstructed from the germline J gene. This sequence joins TRBV20-1 and TRBJ2-2; D not resolved. The germline CDR1 and CDR2 sequences are DFQATT and SNEGSKA (reference sequence). The CDR3 has 15 amino acids. CDR3 region: CSARDRLQNNSPLFF. Partial CDR3 DNA: TGCAGTGCTAGAGATCGTTTACAGAACAATTCACCG.

To note about this clone: The read ends 3 residues early relative to the CDR3; the germline J gene fills the gap. The gene calls are TRBV10-3 and TRBJ1-2; D is unresolved. Germline lookup yields CDR1 ENHRY and CDR2 SYGVKD. This CDR3 has 13 amino acids. The germline V and J ends were trimmed by 0 bases and 4 bases, with 6 bases remaining between them. The CDR3 bases that were read are TGTGCCATCAGTGAGTCAGCATTCTATGGC. Translated, it gives CAISESAFYG. The whole CDR3 is CAISESAFYGYTF.

Concerning this clone itself: The read comes to an end 3 residues before the CDR3 does, leaving the germline J gene to fill in the end. This rearrangement joins TRBV7-9 to TRBJ2-2; no reliable D call. Per germline, CDR1 SEHNR and CDR2 FQNEAQ (reference sequence). Trimming left V 8 bases short and J 2 bases short, with 12 bases between. This CDR3 region has 14 residues. CDR3 bases read: TGTGCCAGCGGCCCATACAGTAACACCGGGGAG. As protein: CASGPYSNTGE. The CDR3 in its entirety is CASGPYSNTGELFF.

About this clone itself: Sequencing ends 3 residues short of the CDR3 end; the germline J gene provides the rest. This chain links TRBV7-9 with TRBJ2-3; D perhaps matches TRBD1 (6 bases). The CDR3 extends over 14 amino acids. Germline assignment: CDR1 SEHNR and CDR2 FQNEAQ (reference sequence). V was pared by 5 bases and J by 4 bases, with 13 bases between. CDR3 amino acids: CASSRGQTPDTQYF. Partial CDR3 DNA: TGTGCCAGCAGCCGGGGACAAACCCCAGATACG.

In regard to this clone: The read ends 3 residues early relative to the CDR3; the germline J gene fills the gap. The chain links TRBV20-1 to TRBJ2-5; TRBD2 is a possible D gene (8 bases). There are 14 residues in the CDR3. V lost 4 bases and J 5 bases, leaving 17 bases between the germline ends. CDR1 is DFQATT, CDR2 SNEGSKA, per germline (reference sequence). CDR3 protein: CSATGGGEGETQYF. CDR3 bases read: TGCAGTGCTACGGGAGGGGGCGAAGGGGAGACC.

A word on this clone: Sequencing ends 3 residues short of the CDR3 end; the germline J gene provides the rest. This rearrangement joins TRBV2 to TRBJ1-5; 8 nucleotides match TRBD1. Germline loops: CDR1 SNHLY, CDR2 FYNNEI. V trimming: 5 bases; J trimming: 8 bases; junction bases outside the gene matches: 11. This CDR3 is built from 15 residues. CDR3 region: CASSPSGQGVEPQHF. The part of the CDR3 DNA that was read is TGTGCCAGCAGTCCTTCAGGACAGGGTGTCGAGCCC. Supplemented by reference TRBV2 and TRBJ1-5, the full variable domain reads EPEVTQTPSHQVTQMGQEVILRCVPISNHLYFYWYRQILGQKVEFLVSFYNNEISEKSEIFDDQFSVERPDGSNFTLKIRSTKLEDSAMYFCASSPSGQGVEPQHFGDGTRLSIL.

Incomplete CDR3 DNA: TGCAGTGCTGGTACCCGGGACAGGGGAGGATACGAG. It yields the protein CSAGTRDRGGYE. The full-length CDR3 reads as CSAGTRDRGGYEQYF. The chain is built from TRBV20-1 and TRBJ2-7, with TRBD1 matching over 10 bases. The CDR3 is cut off 3 residues early in the read; its end comes from the germline J gene. The junction had 11 bases not matched to a gene; V was cut back by 5 bases and J by 4 bases. CDR3 length: 15 residues. Germline V gives CDR1 DFQATT, CDR2 SNEGSKA (reference sequence).

Worth noting for this clone: The read ends 3 residues shy of where the CDR3 ends; the end is completed using the germline J gene. The V and J genes are TRBV7-8 and TRBJ1-2, with D perhaps TRBD1 (5 bases). CDR1 and CDR2 (germline): SGHVS, FQNEAQ. The CDR3 has 15 residues. The V and J ends lost 2 bases and 0 bases respectively, with 10 bases between them. The CDR3 region is CASSLTDSTNYGYTF. CDR3 DNA, as far as it was read: TGTGCCAGCAGCTTAACCGACAGTACTAACTATGGC.

The DNA read from the CDR3 is TGCAGTGCTCGCCCGACTAGCGGGACAGATACG. This sequence encodes CSARPTSGTDT. Given in full, the CDR3 is CSARPTSGTDTQYF. The gene calls are TRBV20-1 and TRBJ2-3, with TRBD2 matching 10 bases. The CDR3 end falls 3 residues outside the read, so it is completed with the germline J gene. CDR1 and CDR2 (germline): DFQATT, SNEGSKA (reference sequence). Trimming removed 5 bases from V and 3 bases from J; junction bases left unmatched: 5. The CDR3 has 14 amino acids.

On this clone: The missing CDR3 end, 3 residues past where the read stops, is filled in from the germline J gene. The chain carries TRBV12-5 and TRBJ2-3, with 14 bases lining up with TRBD2. This CDR3 comprises 19 residues. Looked up from germline, CDR1 is LGHNT and CDR2 is FRNRAP. The CDR3 sequence: CASGLPGLAGGSYQETQYF. The DNA read from the CDR3 is TGTGCTAGTGGTTTACCCGGACTAGCGGGGGGATCGTACCAAGAGACG.

Concerning this clone itself: Read data end 3 residues before the CDR3 end; the end is taken from the germline J gene. V is TRBV7-8 and J is TRBJ2-2; 10 bases match TRBD1. CDR1 is SGHVS and CDR2 is FQNEAQ in the germline V gene. The CDR3 runs to 18 residues. The CDR3 sequence is CASSLGQGATWGNSPLFF. CDR3 DNA (partial): TGTGCCAGCAGCTTAGGACAGGGGGCCACCTGGGGGAATTCACCG.

Remarks on this clone: The read ends 3 residues early relative to the CDR3; the germline J gene fills the gap. The rearrangement uses TRBV5-1 and TRBJ2-1; D is unresolved. The CDR3 is 14 amino acids. Germline loops: CDR1 SGHRS, CDR2 YFSETQ. V was pared by 6 bases and J by 3 bases, with 13 bases between. The DNA read from the CDR3 is TGCGCCAGCAAAACCGGGTTCCTCTACAATGAG. Its protein product is CASKTGFLYNE. From start to end, the CDR3 is CASKTGFLYNEQFF.

About this clone itself: At one end the junction does not follow the germline gene, possibly because of a read error. The sequenced CDR3 bases are TGTGCCAGTAGTATAGGGGGCAGGGGATTTGCAGAGACG. The encoded protein is CASSIGGRGFAET. The whole CDR3 sequence reads CASSIGGRGFAETQYF. The V and J genes are TRBV19 and TRBJ2-3; tentatively, D is TRBD1 (6 bases). The read terminates 3 residues ahead of where the CDR3 ends, so the germline J gene completes it. There are 16 residues in the CDR3. Germline loops: CDR1 LNHDA, CDR2 SQIVND (reference sequence).

Concerning this clone itself: The read ends 3 residues early relative to the CDR3; the germline J gene fills the gap. The V and J genes are TRBV20-1 and TRBJ1-5; no definite D call. Between the trimmed V and J ends, which lost 1 base and 6 bases, there was a span of 10 bases. Germline V gives CDR1 DFQATT, CDR2 SNEGSKA (reference sequence). The CDR3 is 13 amino acids. CDR3 DNA, as far as it was read: TGCAGTGCTAGAGTCCCGGGTCTTCAGCCC. Translation: CSARVPGLQP. The whole CDR3 region reads CSARVPGLQPQHF.

On this clone itself: The sequenced fragment ends 3 residues before the CDR3 boundary, so the rest is inferred from the germline J gene. The V and J genes are TRBV19 and TRBJ1-2; D not certain. The germline V gene encodes CDR1 LNHDA and CDR2 SQIVND (reference sequence). The CDR3 runs to 12 residues. CDR3 DNA (partial): TGTGCCAGTAGTATAGATACCTATACC. Amino acid sequence: CASSIDTYT. The full CDR3 protein is CASSIDTYTYTF.